The source of this T cell receptor (beta chain) is a study of post-analysis software for immune sequencing data (dated by TCRdb to the mid-2010s). Looking at the study overall: Recorded disease courses included relapsing-remitting, secondary progressive and progressive-relapsing multiple sclerosis, with some patients lacking subtype annotation. The patient repertoires were set against around eleven previously published healthy control repertoires from donors whose ages ranged from roughly 6 to 26 years. A subset of samples was prepared in parallel using single-end sample barcoding, then pooled and co-amplified after Illumina adapter ligation. Broader findings and caveats from the paper: The control group was slightly older than the multiple sclerosis patient group. Normalized Chao1 diversity was significantly lower in multiple sclerosis patients than controls, suggesting substantial peripheral T-cell clonal expansion. Direct clustering with F measure revealed strong co-clustering of samples prepared in the same batch, which led to a batch-effect correction. Four or five TRBV segments, including TRBV5-6, TRBV5-1 and TRBV20-1, were significantly more frequent in patients than controls.

The library was made by PCR. Sequencing was carried out with an Illumina HiSeq 2500. To reduce PCR and sequencing biases, unique molecular identifiers were incorporated into the TCR beta cDNA libraries. About 500,000 cDNA molecules were obtained for every 1 to 10 million input T cells, so each molecule roughly corresponded to one T cell. The patient libraries were prepared and sequenced with the same protocol used for the earlier healthy control dataset. Within a given batch, samples were prepared together, multiplexed and sequenced on the same HiSeq lane. As for the original processing: MIGEC handled the raw barcoded reads, throwing out single-read molecular identifier groups before consensus assembly and CDR3 extraction. Clonotype tables were post-analysed with VDJtools, normalizing diversity by down-sampling all datasets to the smallest sample size. In repertoire overlap clustering, CDR3 amino acid sequences, but not nucleotide sequences, were matched to correct batch-related cross-sample contamination. Through fastp at Q25 and MiXCR, TCRdb rebuilt clones from the public reads, retaining in-frame beta chains. Identical CDR3 proteins give one entry, which carries the most common genes and DNA. The V and J calls shown here were made by TCRdb, not taken from the authors' results. This sample gives around 260,000 distinct CDR3 sequences in total; 36% of them show up just once. The ten largest clones capture around 4.7% of the sample.

The germline V gene provides CDR1 MGHRA and CDR2 YSYEKL. V lost 4 bases and J lost 3 bases; the stretch between them is 13 bases long. Spanning cysteine to phenylalanine, the CDR3 consists of 15 amino acids. Only CDR3 DNA remains: 45 bases, in frame from the first base. To demonstrate the VDJtools post-analysis software, the study profiled TCR beta repertoires from the peripheral blood of 10 to 15 young patients with multiple sclerosis. The patients with multiple sclerosis were children and adolescents between about 6 and 16 years of age. This clonotype has ten or more counts. Its antigen is not yet known. The input lacks base qualities; no much larger clone sits a single base away.

The sequenced sample consisted of blood. The clonotype originates from a girl between 5 and 17 years old with multiple sclerosis. In this chain, TRBV4-1 is recombined with TRBJ2-1; the best D guess is TRBD1, with 5 bases matching. The nucleotides are TGCGCCAGCAGCCCGATGATGACAGACTACAATGAGCAGTTCTTC. It is translated as CASSPMMTDYNEQFF.